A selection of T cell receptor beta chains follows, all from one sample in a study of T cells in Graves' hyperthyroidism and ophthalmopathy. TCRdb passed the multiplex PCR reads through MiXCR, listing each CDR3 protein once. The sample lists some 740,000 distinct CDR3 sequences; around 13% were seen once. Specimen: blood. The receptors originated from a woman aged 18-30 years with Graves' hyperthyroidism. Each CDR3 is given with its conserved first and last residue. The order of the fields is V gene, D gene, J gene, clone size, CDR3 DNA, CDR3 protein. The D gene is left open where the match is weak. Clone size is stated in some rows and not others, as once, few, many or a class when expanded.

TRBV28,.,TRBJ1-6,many,TGTGCCAGCAGTCTAGTTCCCCTGATGAGCTCCTATAATTCACCCCTCCACTTT,CASSLVPLMSSYNSPLHF
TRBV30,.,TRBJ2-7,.,TGTGCCTGGAGTAACAGCCACGAGCAGTACTTC,CAWSNSHEQYF
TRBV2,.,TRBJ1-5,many,TGTGCCAGCAGAGTGTCCTTCTATCAGCCCCAGCATTTT,CASRVSFYQPQHF
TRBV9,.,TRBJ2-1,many,TGTGCCAGCAGCCTGACTAGTGATCCTTACAATGAGCAGTTCTTC,CASSLTSDPYNEQFF
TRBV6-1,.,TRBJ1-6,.,TGTGCCAGCAGTCCTAATCCCGGACCGTACGGGTCACCCCTCCACTTT,CASSPNPGPYGSPLHF
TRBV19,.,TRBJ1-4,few,TGTGCCAGTAGTGGACGAAATGAAAAACTGTTTTTT,CASSGRNEKLFF
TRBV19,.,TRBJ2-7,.,TGTGCCAGTAGTCTGGGACGTCCGGACGAGCAGTACTTC,CASSLGRPDEQYF
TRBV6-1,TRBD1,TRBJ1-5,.,TGTGCCAGCAGTCCGGGGACAGGGGGAGGTAGCAATCAGCCCCAGCATTTT,CASSPGTGGGSNQPQHF
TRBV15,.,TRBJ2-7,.,TGTGCCACCAGCAGAGCTTCCCGGACGGGAGCCTACGAGCAGTACTTC,CATSRASRTGAYEQYF
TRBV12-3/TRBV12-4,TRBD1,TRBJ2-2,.,TGTGCCAGCAGTTTAGCGACAGGGCGGGTTGGCACCGGGGAGCTGTTTTTT,CASSLATGRVGTGELFF
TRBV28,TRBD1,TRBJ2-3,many,TGTGCCAGCAGTTTCCCCGGACAGGATTCAGATACGCAGTATTTT,CASSFPGQDSDTQYF
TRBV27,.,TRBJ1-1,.,TGTGCCAGCCACTCCGCCAACCTGAACACTGAAGCTTTCTTT,CASHSANLNTEAFF
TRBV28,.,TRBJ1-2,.,TGTGCCAGCAGTTTAAGACTTTTTGGCAGCTTTAACTATGGCTACACCTTC,CASSLRLFGSFNYGYTF
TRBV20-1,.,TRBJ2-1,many,TGCAGTGCTCCTGGCAGTTCCAATGAGCAGTTCTTC,CSAPGSSNEQFF
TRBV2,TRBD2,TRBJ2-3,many,TGTGCCAGCAGATGGACTAGCGGGACCCCCCCGTATTTT,CASRWTSGTPPYF
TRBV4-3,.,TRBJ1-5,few,TGCGCCAGCAGCCAAGAAGCAGAAGGCTACCAGCCCCAGCATTTT,CASSQEAEGYQPQHF
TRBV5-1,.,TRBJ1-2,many,TGCGCCAGCAGCTCCACAACGCGAGGGCATGGCTACACCTTC,CASSSTTRGHGYTF
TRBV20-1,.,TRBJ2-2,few,TGCAGTGCTAGCCCACAGCAAAACACCGGGGAGCTGTTTTTT,CSASPQQNTGELFF
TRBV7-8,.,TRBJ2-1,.,TGTGCCAGCAGCTTAGAACAGCCGTGGGATGAGCAGTTCTTC,CASSLEQPWDEQFF
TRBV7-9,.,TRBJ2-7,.,TGTGCCAGCAGCTTAGCTCTCACCCGGATGGACGAGCAGTACTTC,CASSLALTRMDEQYF
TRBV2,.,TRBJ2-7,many,TGTGCCAGCAGTGAATCCTGGGACCGCTACGAGCAGTACTTC,CASSESWDRYEQYF
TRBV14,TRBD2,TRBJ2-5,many,TGTGCCAGCAGCCAACGGGAGGGCAAGGGAGAGACCCAGTACTTC,CASSQREGKGETQYF
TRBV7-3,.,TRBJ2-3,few,TGTGCCAGCAGCCCTGGGACACCAGATACGCAGTATTTT,CASSPGTPDTQYF
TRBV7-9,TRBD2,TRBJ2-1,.,TGTGCCAGCAGCCGACTAGCGGGGATCTACAATGAGCAGTTCTTC,CASSRLAGIYNEQFF
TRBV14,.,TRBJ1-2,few,TGTGCCAGCAGCCACCGGGTAGACGGATCTGGTAACTATGGCTACACCTTC,CASSHRVDGSGNYGYTF
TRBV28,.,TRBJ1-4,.,TGTGCCAGCAGTGAACGGGGAGCCACTAATGAAAAACTGTTTTTT,CASSERGATNEKLFF
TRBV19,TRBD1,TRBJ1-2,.,TGTGCCAGTCTGGGACAGTACTATGGCTACACCTTC,CASLGQYYGYTF
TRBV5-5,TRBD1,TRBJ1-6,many,TGTGCCAGCAGGTACACCGGGACAGCGCATTCACCCCTCCACTTT,CASRYTGTAHSPLHF
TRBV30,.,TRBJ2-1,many,TGTGCCTGCTCCACCTTTTTCAATGAGCAGTTCTTC,CACSTFFNEQFF
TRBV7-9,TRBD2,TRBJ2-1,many,TGTGCCAGCAGCTTTAAGGTGGGACTAGCGGGAGGGAGGTACAATGAGCAGTTCTTC,CASSFKVGLAGGRYNEQFF
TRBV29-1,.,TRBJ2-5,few,TGCAGCGTTGTGAGCGACCAAGAGACCCAGTACTTC,CSVVSDQETQYF
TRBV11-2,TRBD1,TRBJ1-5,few,TGTGCCAGCAGCTTAGATCAGGGGGGTCAGCCCCAGCATTTT,CASSLDQGGQPQHF
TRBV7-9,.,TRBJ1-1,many,TGTGCCAGCAGCCCCCCCATGAAGTTGGACACTGAAGCTTTCTTT,CASSPPMKLDTEAFF
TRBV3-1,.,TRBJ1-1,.,TGTGCCAGCAGCTCATGGCATGCGGGGGGAAGAGCTTTCTTT,CASSSWHAGGRAFF
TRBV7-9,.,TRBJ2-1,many,TGTGCCAGCAGCGGAAGCGTGCAAAAGGGGGATGAGCAGTTCTTC,CASSGSVQKGDEQFF
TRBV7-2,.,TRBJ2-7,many,TGTGCCAGCAGCCCATCCGGCGGGTCTTCCTACGAGCAGTACTTC,CASSPSGGSSYEQYF
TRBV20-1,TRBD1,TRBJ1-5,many,TGCAGTGCTTCACCGACAGGGGGCTTTCAGCCCCAGCATTTT,CSASPTGGFQPQHF
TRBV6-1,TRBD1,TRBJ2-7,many,TGTGCCAGCCGACAACGGGACAGGGCCAACGAGCAGTACTTC,CASRQRDRANEQYF
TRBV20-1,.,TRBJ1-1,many,TGCAGTGCTGGCCCGGGAGAGAACACTGAAGCTTTCTTT,CSAGPGENTEAFF